A single sample gave rise to the 3 T cell receptor beta chains below, sequenced in a study of T-cell reconstitution after alpha-beta-depleted transplantation in children. Unique molecular identifiers were built into the TCRbeta library. One entry per CDR3 protein, called by TCRdb with MiXCR from the PCR reads. The sample has about 220,000 distinct CDR3 sequences; approximately 15% are singletons. The sample was PBMCs, mostly from graft donor cells, taken 360 days after TCRalphabeta/CD19-depleted stem cell transplant. The receptors were gathered from a male patient aged 2-15 years who had a stem cell transplant for acute lymphoblastic leukemia, so the T cells may come from the graft donor.

This clonotype is a singleton in its sample. Here the CDR3 reads CASSPPGLAGYNEQFF. The CDR3 DNA reads TGTGCCAGCAGTCCCCCCGGACTAGCGGGTTACAATGAGCAGTTCTTC. The chain combines TRBV6-1 with TRBJ2-1, with TRBD2 identical over 11 bases. V was clipped by 5 bases and J by 4 bases; unmatched bases: 7. CDR1 MNHNS and CDR2 SASEGT come from the germline V gene. The CDR3 runs 16 residues.

The CDR3 is CASSLDGATSDEQFF. In DNA, the CDR3 is TGCGCCAGCAGCTTGGATGGGGCGACTAGCGATGAGCAGTTCTTC. The V call is TRBV5-1, the J call TRBJ2-1; 8 bases map to TRBD2. Germline CDR1 reads SGHRS; CDR2 reads YFSETQ. The trim removed 0 bases at V and 8 bases at J, leaving 7 bases unmatched. This CDR3 comprises 15 residues.

The chain is built from TRBV20-1 and TRBJ2-1; 10 bases match TRBD2. The CDR3 extends over 13 amino acids. Germline CDR1 and CDR2: DFQATT and SNEGSKA (reference sequence). This CDR3 reads CSHIAGGFNEQFF. The CDR3 coding sequence is TGCAGCCACATAGCGGGGGGTTTTAATGAGCAGTTCTTC.